These 11 T cell receptor beta chains came from one sample sequenced in a study of blood T cells in healthy people across ages. Sample-barcoded 5' priming and a J-beta primer mix drove a second PCR of roughly 6 to 12 cycles. TCRdb processed the 5' RACE reads anew with MiXCR; each CDR3 protein has one entry. The sample comprises approximately 730,000 distinct CDR3 sequences, roughly two fifths of which are singletons, and 20% to 25% rests with the top ten. What was sequenced was blood. These receptors came from a woman aged 55-69 years in good health.

This rearrangement joins TRBV7-9 to TRBJ2-1; D may correspond to TRBD1 or TRBD2 (5 bases each). Per the germline V gene, CDR1 is SEHNR and CDR2 is FQNEAQ (reference sequence). V was trimmed by 0 bases and J by 1 base, leaving 7 bases between them. The length of the CDR3 is 15 residues. CDR3 sequence reads: CASSLAGRSYNEQFF. In DNA, the CDR3 is TGTGCCAGCAGCTTAGCGGGACGATCCTACAATGAGCAGTTCTTC. Looking up the rest from reference TRBV7-9 and TRBJ2-1 gives the full variable domain: DTGVSQNPRHKITKRGQNVTFRCDPISEHNRLYWYRQTLGQGPEFLTYFQNEAQLEKSRLLSDRFSAERPKGSFSTLEIQRTEQGDSAMYLCASSLAGRSYNEQFFGPGTRLTVL.

This clonotype appeared a single time. The junction and the germline gene differ at one end; a read error may be behind it. This chain links TRBV28 with TRBJ2-1; 7 bases agree with TRBD1. The assigned J gene may be wrong: the sequence end matches TRBJ2-7 better. CDR3 length: 15 residues. Germline CDR1 and CDR2: MDHEN and SYDVKM. CDR3 sequence reads: CPSSNRDSFYNEQYF. The CDR3 nucleotides are TGTCCCAGCAGCAACCGGGACAGCTTCTACAATGAGCAGTACTTC.

Comment on this clonotype: A much bigger clone sits one base away, suggesting this may be a read error. The rearrangement links TRBV14 to TRBJ2-5, with a possible D match to TRBD1 (5 bases). The DNA end favors TRBJ2-4, so the J call may be wrong. This CDR3 is 11 amino acids long. Germline CDR1 reads SGHDN; CDR2 reads FVKESK. The CDR3 loop is CASIGHDIQYF. Here the CDR3 DNA reads TGTGCCAGCATCGGACACGACATTCAGTACTTC.

The J gene is TRBJ2-7, the V gene TRBV27; D is perhaps TRBD1 (6 bases). This CDR3 spans 13 amino acids. Germline V lookup: CDR1 MNHEY, CDR2 SMNVEV (reference sequence). V dropped 2 bases and J dropped 3 bases, with 8 bases sitting between them. Here the CDR3 reads CASSLRQDYEQYF. The CDR3, as DNA: TGTGCCAGCAGTTTACGACAGGACTACGAGCAGTACTTC.

The CDR3 DNA follows: TGTGCCAGCAGCGCGGGACTAGCGGACAGCTACGAGCAGTACTTC. It encodes CASSAGLADSYEQYF. This chain uses TRBV13 with TRBJ2-5, with 11 nucleotides matching TRBD2. The J call is doubtful: the DNA matches TRBJ2-7 better. Germline V gives CDR1 PRHDT, CDR2 FYEKMQ (reference sequence). This CDR3 has 15 amino acids.

There are a few counts of this clonotype. The chain joins TRBV18 to TRBJ2-1; D is unclear. V was trimmed by 1 base and J by 4 bases, leaving 8 bases between them. Germline assignment: CDR1 KGHSH and CDR2 LQKENI. This CDR3 region has 14 residues. The CDR3 sequence: CASSPLGSYNEQFF. The DNA of the CDR3 is TGTGCCAGCTCACCACTGGGCAGTTACAATGAGCAGTTCTTC. The full variable domain, in which reference TRBV18 and TRBJ2-1 provide the parts outside the CDR3, is NAGVMQNPRHLVRRRGQEARLRCSPMKGHSHVYWYRQLPEEGLKFMVYLQKENIIDESGMPKERFSAEFPKEGPSILRIQQVVRGDSAAYFCASSPLGSYNEQFFGPGTRLTVL.

The rearrangement uses TRBV5-1 and TRBJ2-1; TRBD2 matches at 13 bases. V shed 2 bases and J 7 bases; nucleotides not matched to a gene: 6. This CDR3 is 16 amino acids long. Germline CDR1 SGHRS, CDR2 YFSETQ. This chain's CDR3 is CASSFWTSGSLNEQFF. The CDR3 DNA is TGCGCCAGCAGCTTTTGGACTAGCGGGAGTTTAAATGAGCAGTTCTTC.

This clonotype was seen a few times. The chain is built from TRBV7-2 and TRBJ1-6; no clear D gene. The CDR3 covers 14 residues. The V end lost 1 base, the J end lost 7 bases, and 8 bases lay between the germline ends. CDR1 SGHTA and CDR2 FQGNSA come from the germline V gene. The CDR3 region has the DNA TGTGCCAGCAGCTTAGGGCAGGTGAATTCACCCCTCCACTTT. Its translation: CASSLGQVNSPLHF.

The chain uses TRBV5-1 and TRBJ1-5; maybe TRBD1 (5 bases). V gave up 3 bases and J gave up 5 bases, with 15 bases separating them. Per the germline V gene, CDR1 is SGHRS and CDR2 is YFSETQ. This CDR3 region has 15 residues. DNA of the CDR3: TGCGCCAGCAGCTGGTCGGGGCAGGGTGATCAGCCCCAGCATTTT. This codes for CASSWSGQGDQPQHF.

The chain uses TRBV3-1 and TRBJ1-6; possibly TRBD1 for D (6 bases). The CDR3 has 15 amino acids. Trimming took off 4 bases at V and 10 bases at J, with 17 bases between the two ends. Germline V lookup: CDR1 LGHDT, CDR2 YNNKEL (reference sequence). DNA for the CDR3: TGTGCCAGCAGCCCGGACAGACTTTATAGATCACCCCTCCACTTT. Amino acids: CASSPDRLYRSPLHF. The whole variable domain, filled in from reference TRBV3-1 and TRBJ1-6, reads DTAVSQTPKYLVTQMGNDKSIKCEQNLGHDTMYWYKQDSKKFLKIMFSYNNKELIINETVPNRFSPKSPDKAHLNLHINSLELGDSAVYFCASSPDRLYRSPLHFGNGTRLTVT.

CDR3 coding DNA: TGCAGTGCTAGAGATGGGGGCTGGGAGACCCAGTACTTC. It specifies CSARDGGWETQYF. The J gene is TRBJ2-5, the V gene TRBV20-1; the D gene is possibly TRBD1 (6 bases). Trimming cost V 0 bases and J 5 bases, with 10 bases left between them. The V gene's germline CDR1 is DFQATT and CDR2 SNEGSKA (reference sequence). There are 13 residues in the CDR3.